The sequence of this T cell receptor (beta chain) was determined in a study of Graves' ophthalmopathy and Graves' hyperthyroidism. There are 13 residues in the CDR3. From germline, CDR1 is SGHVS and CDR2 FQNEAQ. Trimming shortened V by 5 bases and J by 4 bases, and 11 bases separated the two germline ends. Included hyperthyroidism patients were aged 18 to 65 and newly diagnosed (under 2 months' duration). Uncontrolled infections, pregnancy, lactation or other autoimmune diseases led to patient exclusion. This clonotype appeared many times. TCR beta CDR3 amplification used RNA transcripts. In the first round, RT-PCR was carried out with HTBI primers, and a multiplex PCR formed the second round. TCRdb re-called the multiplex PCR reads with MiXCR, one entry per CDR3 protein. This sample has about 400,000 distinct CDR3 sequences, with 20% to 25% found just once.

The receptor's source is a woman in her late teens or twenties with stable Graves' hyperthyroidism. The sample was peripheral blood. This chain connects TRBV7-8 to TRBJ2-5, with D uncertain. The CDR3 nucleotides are TGTGCCAGCAGCCTTGGGTTGGCAGAGACCCAGTACTTC. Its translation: CASSLGLAETQYF.